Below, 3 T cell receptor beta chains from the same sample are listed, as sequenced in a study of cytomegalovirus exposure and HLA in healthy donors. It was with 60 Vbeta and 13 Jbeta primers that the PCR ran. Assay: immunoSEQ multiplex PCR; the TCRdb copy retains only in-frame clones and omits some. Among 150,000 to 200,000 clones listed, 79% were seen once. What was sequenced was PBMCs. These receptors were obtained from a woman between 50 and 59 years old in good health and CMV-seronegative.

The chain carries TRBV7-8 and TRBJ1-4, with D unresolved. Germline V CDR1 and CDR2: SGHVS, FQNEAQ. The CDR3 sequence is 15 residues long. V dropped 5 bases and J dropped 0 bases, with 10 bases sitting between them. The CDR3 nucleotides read TGTGCCAGCAGCCTATCGGGGACAACTAATGAAAAACTGTTTTTT. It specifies CASSLSGTTNEKLFF.

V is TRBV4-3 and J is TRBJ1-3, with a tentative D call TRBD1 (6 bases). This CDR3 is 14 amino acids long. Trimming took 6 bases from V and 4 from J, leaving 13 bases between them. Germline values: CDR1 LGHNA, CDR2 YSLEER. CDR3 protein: CASSVGGEGNTIYF. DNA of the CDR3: TGCGCCAGCAGTGTAGGGGGTGAAGGAAACACCATATATTTT.

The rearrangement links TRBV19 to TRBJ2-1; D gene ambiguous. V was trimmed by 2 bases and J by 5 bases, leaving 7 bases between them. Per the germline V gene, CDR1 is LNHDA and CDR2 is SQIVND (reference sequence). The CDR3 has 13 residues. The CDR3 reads CASSISYHNEQFF. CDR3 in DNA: TGTGCCAGTAGTATAAGCTACCACAATGAGCAGTTCTTC.